The TCR beta chain described here comes from a study of cytomegalovirus exposure and HLA in healthy donors. Study-level background: Previous work identified 100 million or so unique TCR beta sequences from around 200 million T cells. Study observations and caveats: In a later analysis, TCR beta V- and J-gene trimming showed a link to a missense DCLRE1C variant. About 87% or about 30% of the time was how often most TCR beta V segments were productive, according to an earlier analysis.

The PCR used 60 Vbeta and 13 Jbeta primers. Clones were read by immunoSEQ multiplex PCR, and TCRdb kept only the in-frame ones, dropping some. The sample has approximately 190,000 clones; approximately 88% are singletons. This clone was picked up a small number of times. Its matching antigen is unknown. Likely unrecorded immune exposures existed in these nominally healthy donors. CDR1 and CDR2 from the germline V gene are MNHNS and SASEGT. Trimming stripped 2 bases from V and 1 base from J, with 18 bases between. The CDR3 spans 19 residues. This chain uses TRBV6-1 with TRBJ1-6; D is possibly TRBD1 (5 bases). Sequencing was carried out using PBMCs. This receptor was obtained from a woman between 45 and 65 years old in good health and CMV-seropositive. This CDR3 is CASSERLVIQGSYNSPLHF. The DNA of the CDR3 is TGTGCCAGCAGTGAACGGTTGGTGATCCAGGGTTCCTATAATTCACCCCTCCACTTT.